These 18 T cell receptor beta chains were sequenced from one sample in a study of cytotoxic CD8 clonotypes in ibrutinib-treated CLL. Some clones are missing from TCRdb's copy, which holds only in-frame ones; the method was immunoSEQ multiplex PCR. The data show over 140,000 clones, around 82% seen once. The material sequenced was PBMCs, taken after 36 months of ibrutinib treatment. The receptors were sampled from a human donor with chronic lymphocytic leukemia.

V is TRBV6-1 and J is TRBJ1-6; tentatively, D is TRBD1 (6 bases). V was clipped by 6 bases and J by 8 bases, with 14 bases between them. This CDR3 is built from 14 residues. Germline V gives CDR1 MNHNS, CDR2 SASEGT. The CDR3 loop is CASRGGLGDSPLHF. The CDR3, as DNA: TGTGCCAGCAGGGGGGGCCTCGGAGATTCACCCCTCCACTTT.

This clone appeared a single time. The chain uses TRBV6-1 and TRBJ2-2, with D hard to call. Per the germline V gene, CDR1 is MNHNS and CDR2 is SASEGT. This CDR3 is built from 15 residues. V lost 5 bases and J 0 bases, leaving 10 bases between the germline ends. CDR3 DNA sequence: TGTGCCAGCAGTCTTGGCGTTACGAACACCGGGGAGCTGTTTTTT. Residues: CASSLGVTNTGELFF.

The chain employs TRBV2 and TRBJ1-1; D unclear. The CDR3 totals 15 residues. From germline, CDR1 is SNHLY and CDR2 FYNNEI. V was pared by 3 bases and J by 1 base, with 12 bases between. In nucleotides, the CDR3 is TGTGCCAGCAGTGATTGGGTGGTAGGGAACACTGAAGCTTTCTTT. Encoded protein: CASSDWVVGNTEAFF. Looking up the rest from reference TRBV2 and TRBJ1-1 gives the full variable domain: EPEVTQTPSHQVTQMGQEVILRCVPISNHLYFYWYRQILGQKVEFLVSFYNNEISEKSEIFDDQFSVERPDGSNFTLKIRSTKLEDSAMYFCASSDWVVGNTEAFFGQGTRLTVV.

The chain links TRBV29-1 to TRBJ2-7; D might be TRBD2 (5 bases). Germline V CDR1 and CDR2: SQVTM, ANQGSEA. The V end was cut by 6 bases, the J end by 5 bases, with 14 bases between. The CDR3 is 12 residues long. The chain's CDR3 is CSVQPGINEQYF. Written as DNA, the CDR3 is TGCAGCGTCCAACCGGGGATAAACGAGCAGTACTTC.

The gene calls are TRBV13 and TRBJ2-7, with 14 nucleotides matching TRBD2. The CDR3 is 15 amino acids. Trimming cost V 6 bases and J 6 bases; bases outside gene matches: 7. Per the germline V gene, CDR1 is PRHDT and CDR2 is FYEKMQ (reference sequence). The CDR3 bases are TGTGCCAGCAGTCGACTAGCGGGAGGGCCGGGCGAGCAGTACTTC. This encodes CASSRLAGGPGEQYF.

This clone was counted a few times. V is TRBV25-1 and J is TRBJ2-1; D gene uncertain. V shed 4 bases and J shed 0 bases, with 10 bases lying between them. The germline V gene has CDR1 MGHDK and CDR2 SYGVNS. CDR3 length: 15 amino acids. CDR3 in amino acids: CASSASWTSYNEQFF. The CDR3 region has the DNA TGTGCCAGCAGTGCTTCCTGGACCTCCTACAATGAGCAGTTCTTC.

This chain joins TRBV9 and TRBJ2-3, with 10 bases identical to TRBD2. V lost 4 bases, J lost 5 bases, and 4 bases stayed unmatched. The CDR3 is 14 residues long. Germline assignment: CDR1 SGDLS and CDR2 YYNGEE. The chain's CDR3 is CASSLAGVIDTQYF. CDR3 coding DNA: TGTGCCAGCAGCCTAGCGGGAGTGATAGATACGCAGTATTTT.

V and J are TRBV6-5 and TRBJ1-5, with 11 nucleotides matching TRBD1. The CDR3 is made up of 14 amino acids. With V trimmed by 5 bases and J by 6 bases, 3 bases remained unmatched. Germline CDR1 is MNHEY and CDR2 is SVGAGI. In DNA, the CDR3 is TGTGCCAGCAGTCAGGGACAGGGGGGTCAGCCCCAGCATTTT. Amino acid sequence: CASSQGQGGQPQHF.

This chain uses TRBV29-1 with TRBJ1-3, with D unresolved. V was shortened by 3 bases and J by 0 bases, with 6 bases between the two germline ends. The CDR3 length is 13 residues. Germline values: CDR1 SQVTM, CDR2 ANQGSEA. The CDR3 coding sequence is TGCAGCGTTGAGGTCTACTCTGGAAACACCATATATTTT. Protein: CSVEVYSGNTIYF.

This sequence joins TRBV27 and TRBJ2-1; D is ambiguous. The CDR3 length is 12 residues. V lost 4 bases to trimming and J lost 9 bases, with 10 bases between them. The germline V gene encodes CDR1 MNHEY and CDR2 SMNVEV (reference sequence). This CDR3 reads CASSWSNGEQFF. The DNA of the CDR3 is TGTGCCAGCAGTTGGTCTAACGGTGAGCAGTTCTTC.

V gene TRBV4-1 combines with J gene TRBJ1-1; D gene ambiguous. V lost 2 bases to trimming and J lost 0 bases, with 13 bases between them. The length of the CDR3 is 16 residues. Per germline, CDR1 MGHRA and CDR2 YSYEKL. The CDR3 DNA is TGCGCCAGCAGCCAACGCACCCAGGCCTTGAACACTGAAGCTTTCTTT. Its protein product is CASSQRTQALNTEAFF.

The CDR3 sequence is CASSSRTRSYEQYF. The CDR3 DNA reads TGCGCCAGCAGCTCCCGGACTCGGTCGTACGAGCAGTACTTC. The chain carries TRBV5-1 and TRBJ2-7; tentative D call: TRBD2 (5 bases). CDR1 is SGHRS, CDR2 YFSETQ, per germline. This CDR3 contains 14 residues. Between the trimmed V and J ends, which lost 3 bases and 4 bases, there was a span of 14 bases.

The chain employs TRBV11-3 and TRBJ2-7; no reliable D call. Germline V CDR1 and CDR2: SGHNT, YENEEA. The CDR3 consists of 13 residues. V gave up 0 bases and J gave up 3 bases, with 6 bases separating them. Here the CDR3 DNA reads TGTGCCAGCAGCTTAGAGGCAGGCTACGAGCAGTACTTC. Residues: CASSLEAGYEQYF.

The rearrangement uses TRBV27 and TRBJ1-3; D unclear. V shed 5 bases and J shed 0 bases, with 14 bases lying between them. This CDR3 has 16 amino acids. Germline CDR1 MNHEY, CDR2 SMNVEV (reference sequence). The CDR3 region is CASSPNFGSSGNTIYF. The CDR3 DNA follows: TGTGCCAGCAGTCCAAACTTCGGTAGCTCTGGAAACACCATATATTTT.

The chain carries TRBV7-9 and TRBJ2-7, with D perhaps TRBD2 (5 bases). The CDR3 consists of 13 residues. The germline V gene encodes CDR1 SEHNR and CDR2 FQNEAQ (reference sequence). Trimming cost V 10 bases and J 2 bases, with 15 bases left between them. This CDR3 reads CATSTGVPYEQYF. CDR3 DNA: TGTGCCACCTCGACCGGGGTCCCCTACGAGCAGTACTTC.

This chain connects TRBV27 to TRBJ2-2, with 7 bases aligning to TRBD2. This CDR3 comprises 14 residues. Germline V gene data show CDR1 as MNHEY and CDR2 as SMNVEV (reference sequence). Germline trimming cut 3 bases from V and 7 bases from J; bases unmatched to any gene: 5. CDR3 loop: CASSFGGSGGELFF. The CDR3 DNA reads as TGTGCCAGCAGTTTTGGCGGGAGCGGCGGGGAGCTGTTTTTT.

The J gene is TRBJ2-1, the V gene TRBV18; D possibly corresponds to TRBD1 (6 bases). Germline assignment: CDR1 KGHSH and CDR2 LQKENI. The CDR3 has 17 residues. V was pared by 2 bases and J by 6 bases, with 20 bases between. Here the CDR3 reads CASSPVRKTGPINEQFF. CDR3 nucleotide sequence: TGTGCCAGCTCACCAGTACGAAAGACAGGACCTATCAATGAGCAGTTCTTC.

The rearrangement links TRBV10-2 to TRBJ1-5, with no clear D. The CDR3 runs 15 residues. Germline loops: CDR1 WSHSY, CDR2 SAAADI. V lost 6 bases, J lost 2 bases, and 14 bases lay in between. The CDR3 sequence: CASRNEASGNQPQHF. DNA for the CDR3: TGCGCCAGCAGAAACGAAGCCAGCGGCAATCAGCCCCAGCATTTT.